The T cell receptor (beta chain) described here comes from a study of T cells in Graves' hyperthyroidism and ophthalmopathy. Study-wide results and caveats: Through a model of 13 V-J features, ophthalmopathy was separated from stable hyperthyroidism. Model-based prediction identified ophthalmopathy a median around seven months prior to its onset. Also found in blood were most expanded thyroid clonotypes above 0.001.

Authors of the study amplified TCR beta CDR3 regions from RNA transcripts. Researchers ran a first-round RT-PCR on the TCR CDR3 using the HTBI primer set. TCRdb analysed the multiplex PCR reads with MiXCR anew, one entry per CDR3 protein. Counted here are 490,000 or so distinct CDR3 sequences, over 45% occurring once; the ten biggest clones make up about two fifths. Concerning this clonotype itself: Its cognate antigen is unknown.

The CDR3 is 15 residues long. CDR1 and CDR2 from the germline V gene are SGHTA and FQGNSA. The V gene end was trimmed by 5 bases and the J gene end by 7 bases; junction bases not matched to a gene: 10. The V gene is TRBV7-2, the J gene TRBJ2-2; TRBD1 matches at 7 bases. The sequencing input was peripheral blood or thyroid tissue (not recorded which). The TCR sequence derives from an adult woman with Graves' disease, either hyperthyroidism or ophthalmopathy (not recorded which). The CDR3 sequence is CASSGSRDRGGELFF. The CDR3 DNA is TGTGCCAGCAGCGGCAGCCGGGACAGAGGCGGGGAGCTGTTTTTT.